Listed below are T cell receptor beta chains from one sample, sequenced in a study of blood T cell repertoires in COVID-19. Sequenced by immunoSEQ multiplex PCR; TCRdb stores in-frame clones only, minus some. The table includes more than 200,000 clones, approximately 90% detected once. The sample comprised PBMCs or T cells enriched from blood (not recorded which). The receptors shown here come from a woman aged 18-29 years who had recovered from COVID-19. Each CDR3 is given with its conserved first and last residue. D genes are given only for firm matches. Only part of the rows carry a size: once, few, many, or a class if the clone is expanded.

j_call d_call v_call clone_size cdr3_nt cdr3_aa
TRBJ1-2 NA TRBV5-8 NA TGTGCCAGCAGCCTGGACAGAGTCTATGGCTACACCTTC CASSLDRVYGYTF
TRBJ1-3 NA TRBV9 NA TGTGCCAGCAGCGTAGGGAGGGGCCTCTCTGGAAACACCATATATTTT CASSVGRGLSGNTIYF
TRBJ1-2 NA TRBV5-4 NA TGTGCCAGCAGCTTGACGAGCTATGGCTACACCTTC CASSLTSYGYTF
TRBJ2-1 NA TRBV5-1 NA TGCGCCAGCAGCTTGGCTACCCAGAGAGGGAATGAGCAGTTCTTC CASSLATQRGNEQFF
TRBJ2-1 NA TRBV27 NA TGTGCCAGCAGAGAAAGGATCACAGTATTCTCCTACAATGAGCAGTTCTTC CASRERITVFSYNEQFF
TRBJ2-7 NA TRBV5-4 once TGTGCCAGCAGCTCGCGGGACAGCTCCTACGAGCAGTACTTC CASSSRDSSYEQYF
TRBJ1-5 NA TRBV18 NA TGTGCCAGCTCACCTACTTTCGGCAATCAGCCCCAGCATTTT CASSPTFGNQPQHF
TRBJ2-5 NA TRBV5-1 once TGCGCCAGCCGACTGCACCATAGACAGGAGGTACAAGAGACCCAGTACTTC CASRLHHRQEVQETQYF
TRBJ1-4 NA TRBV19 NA TGTGCCACCAAGGAGGACGTTCCAAATGAAAAACTGTTTTTT CATKEDVPNEKLFF
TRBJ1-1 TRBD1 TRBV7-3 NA TGTGCCAGCAGCTTAACCTCCACAGGGGGACTTGCTGAAGCTTTCTTT CASSLTSTGGLAEAFF
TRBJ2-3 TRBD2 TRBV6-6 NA TGTGCCAGCAGAGAGCGGGAGATGAGTAGAGATACGCAGTATTTT CASREREMSRDTQYF
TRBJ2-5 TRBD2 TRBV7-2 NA TGTGCCAGCAGTCCCGGGACTAGCGGGCAAGAGACCCAGTACTTC CASSPGTSGQETQYF
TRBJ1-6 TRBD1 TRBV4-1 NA TGCGCCAGCAGCCAAGTCTCCCTTTTAGGGACAGGGGCAGTGGCCCTCCACTTT CASSQVSLLGTGAVALHF
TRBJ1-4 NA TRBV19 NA TGTGCCAGTATAGGGCGGGCGACTTCAACTAATGAAAAACTGTTTTTT CASIGRATSTNEKLFF
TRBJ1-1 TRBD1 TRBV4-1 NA TGCGCCAGCAGCCAAGCTCTCCTCGACAGGGAGGACACTGAAGCTTTCTTT CASSQALLDREDTEAFF
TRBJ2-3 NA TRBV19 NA TGTGCCAGTAGTTTTATCGGCGGGAGCACAGATACGCAGTATTTT CASSFIGGSTDTQYF
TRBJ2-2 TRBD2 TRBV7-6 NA TGTGCCAGCAGCCCGCGACTAGCGGGCGGGGACGGGGAGCTGTTTTTT CASSPRLAGGDGELFF
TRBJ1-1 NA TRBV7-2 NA TGTGCCAGCAGCTTGATAGGGGAGGTAGGTGAAGCTTTCTTT CASSLIGEVGEAFF
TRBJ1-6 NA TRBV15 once TGTGCCACCAGCAGAGTGGAGGTAGGGGGGGCAAGTAATTCACCCCTCCACTTT CATSRVEVGGASNSPLHF
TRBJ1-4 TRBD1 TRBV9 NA TGTGCCAGCAGTACGACAGGGGAGTGGAGTGAAAAACTGTTTTTT CASSTTGEWSEKLFF
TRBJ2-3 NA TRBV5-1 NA TGCGCCAGCAGCTTCGGCAGGTTCACAGATACGCAGTATTTT CASSFGRFTDTQYF
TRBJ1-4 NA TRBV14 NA TGTGCCAGCAGCCAAGATTCTGGAGAAAGCGAAAAACTGTTTTTT CASSQDSGESEKLFF